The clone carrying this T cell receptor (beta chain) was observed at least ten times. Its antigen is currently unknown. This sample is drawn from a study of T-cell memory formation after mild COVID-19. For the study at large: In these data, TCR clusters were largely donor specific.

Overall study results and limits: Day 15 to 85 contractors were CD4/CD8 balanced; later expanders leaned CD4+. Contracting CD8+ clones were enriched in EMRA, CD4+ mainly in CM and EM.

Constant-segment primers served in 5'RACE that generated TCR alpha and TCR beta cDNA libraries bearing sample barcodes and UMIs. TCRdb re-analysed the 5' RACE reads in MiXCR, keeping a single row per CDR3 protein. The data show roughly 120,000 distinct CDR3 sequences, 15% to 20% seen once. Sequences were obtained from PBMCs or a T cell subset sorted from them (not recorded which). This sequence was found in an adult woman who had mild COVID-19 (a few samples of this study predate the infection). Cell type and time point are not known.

The CDR3 DNA sequence: TGCAGCGTCGTAAAAGGAAACACCGGGGAGCTGTTTTTT. Protein: CSVVKGNTGELFF. This chain joins TRBV29-1 and TRBJ2-2; no clear D. The CDR3 contains 13 residues. The V gene's germline CDR1 is SQVTM and CDR2 ANQGSEA. V shed 6 bases and J shed 2 bases, with 10 bases lying between them.